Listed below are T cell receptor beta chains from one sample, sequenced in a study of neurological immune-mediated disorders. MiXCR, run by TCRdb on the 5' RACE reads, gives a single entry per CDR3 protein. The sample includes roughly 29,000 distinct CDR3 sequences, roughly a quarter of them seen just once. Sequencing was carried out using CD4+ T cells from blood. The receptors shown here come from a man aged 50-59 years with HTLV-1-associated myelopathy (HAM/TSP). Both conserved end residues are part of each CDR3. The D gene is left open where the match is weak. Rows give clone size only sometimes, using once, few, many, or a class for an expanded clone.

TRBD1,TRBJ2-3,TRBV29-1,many,TGCAGCGTCCGACAGGGGGCACCCACAGATACGCAGTATTTT,CSVRQGAPTDTQYF
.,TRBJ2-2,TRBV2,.,TGTGCCAGCAGTGGAACAGGGCGGAACACCGGGGAGCTGTTTTTT,CASSGTGRNTGELFF
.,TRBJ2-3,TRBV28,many,TGTGCCAGCAGCCGTTCCTCTACGCAGTATTTT,CASSRSSTQYF
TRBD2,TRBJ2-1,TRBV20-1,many,TGCAGTGCCCCCGCGGGAGTAATATATGAGCAGTTCTTC,CSAPAGVIYEQFF
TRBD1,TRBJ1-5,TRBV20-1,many,TGCAGTGCTAGAGGCCAGGGACAGGGGGGTAGCAATCAGCCCCAGCATTTT,CSARGQGQGGSNQPQHF
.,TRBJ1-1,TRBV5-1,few,TGCGCCAGCAGCTTGGCCCTGGGTGACACTGAAGCTTTCTTT,CASSLALGDTEAFF
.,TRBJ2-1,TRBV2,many,TGTGCCAGCAGTGCTAAGGAGGGCCTGTTTGAGCAGTTCTTC,CASSAKEGLFEQFF
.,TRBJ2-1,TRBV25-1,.,TGTGCCAGCAGTGAAGAAAGCTCCTACAATGAGCAGTTCTTC,CASSEESSYNEQFF
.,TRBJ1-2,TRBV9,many,TGTGCCAGCAGCAAGACAGGTCTAGTATCCAATAACTATGGCTACACCTTC,CASSKTGLVSNNYGYTF
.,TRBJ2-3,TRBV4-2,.,TGTGCCAGCAGCCAAGACCGGAGAGCGGGCGGCACAGATACGCACTACTTT,CASSQDRRAGGTDTHYF
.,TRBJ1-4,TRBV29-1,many,TGCAGCGTTGAAGGGACAGCTTCTAATGAAAAACTGTTTTTT,CSVEGTASNEKLFF
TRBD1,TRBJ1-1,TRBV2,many,TGTGCCAGCAGGGTGGAGGGGGCAGGTGAAGCTTTCTTT,CASRVEGAGEAFF
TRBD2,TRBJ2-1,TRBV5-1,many,TGCGCCAGCAGCTTGGCCGCCGGGGGGAGTGGTAGCTCCTACAATGAGCAGTTCTTC,CASSLAAGGSGSSYNEQFF
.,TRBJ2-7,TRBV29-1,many,TGCAGCGCTCTTAGGAGCTCCTACGAGCAGTACTTC,CSALRSSYEQYF
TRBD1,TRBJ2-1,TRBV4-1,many,TGCGCCAGCAGCCAATCCGTGTTCCGACAGGGTGGGTACAATGAGCAGTTCTTC,CASSQSVFRQGGYNEQFF
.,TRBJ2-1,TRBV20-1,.,TGCAGTGGGCGGGGCGGAAACAATGAGCAGTTCTTC,CSGRGGNNEQFF
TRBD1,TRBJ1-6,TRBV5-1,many,TGCGCCAGCAGCTTGGCCGGACAGGGTGATTCACCCCTCCACTTT,CASSLAGQGDSPLHF
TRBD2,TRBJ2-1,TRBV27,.,TGTGCCAGCAGTTTCAGTCTAGCGGGGGGCCAAAACAATGAGCAGTTCTTC,CASSFSLAGGQNNEQFF
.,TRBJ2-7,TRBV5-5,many,TGTGCCAGCAGCTTGGCCCTGGGGAATTACGAGCAGTACTTC,CASSLALGNYEQYF
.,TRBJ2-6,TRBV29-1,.,TGCAGCGTAGTCACGCGGGGGGCCAACGTCCTGACTTTC,CSVVTRGANVLTF
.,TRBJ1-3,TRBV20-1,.,TGCAGTGCCGGACGGGGGGCCCCTGGAAACACCATATATTTT,CSAGRGAPGNTIYF
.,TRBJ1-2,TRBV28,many,TGTGCCAGCAGTCCCGGGAGTAAACCGAACTATGGCTACACCTTC,CASSPGSKPNYGYTF
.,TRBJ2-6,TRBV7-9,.,TGTGCCAGCAGCTCAGTCATCGGCTCTGGGGCCAACGTCCTGACTTTC,CASSSVIGSGANVLTF
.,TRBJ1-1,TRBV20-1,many,TGCAGTGCTGACAGCTACACTGAAGCTTTCTTT,CSADSYTEAFF
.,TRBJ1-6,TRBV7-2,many,TGTGCCAGCAGCTTAGGTCCGTACTCACCCCTCCACTTT,CASSLGPYSPLHF